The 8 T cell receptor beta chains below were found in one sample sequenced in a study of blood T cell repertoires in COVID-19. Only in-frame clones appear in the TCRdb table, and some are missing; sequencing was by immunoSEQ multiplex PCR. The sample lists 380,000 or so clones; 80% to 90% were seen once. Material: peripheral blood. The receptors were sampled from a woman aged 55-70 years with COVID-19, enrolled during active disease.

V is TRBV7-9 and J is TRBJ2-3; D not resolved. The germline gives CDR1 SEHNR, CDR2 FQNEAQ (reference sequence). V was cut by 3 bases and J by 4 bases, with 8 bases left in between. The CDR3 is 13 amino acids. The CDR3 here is CASSFVPADTQYF. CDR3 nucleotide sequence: TGTGCCAGCAGCTTTGTCCCGGCAGATACGCAGTATTTT.

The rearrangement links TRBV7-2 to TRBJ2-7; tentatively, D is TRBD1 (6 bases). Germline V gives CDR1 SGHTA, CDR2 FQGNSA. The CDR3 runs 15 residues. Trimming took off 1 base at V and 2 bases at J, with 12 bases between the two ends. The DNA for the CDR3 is TGTGCCAGCAGCTTAGTTCCCAGGGGTCCCTACGAGCAGTACTTC. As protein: CASSLVPRGPYEQYF.

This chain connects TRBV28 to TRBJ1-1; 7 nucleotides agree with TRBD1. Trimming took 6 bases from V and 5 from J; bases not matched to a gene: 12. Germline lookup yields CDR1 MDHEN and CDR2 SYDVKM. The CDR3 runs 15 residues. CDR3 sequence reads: CASSQNDRVGTEAFF. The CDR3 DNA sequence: TGTGCCAGCAGCCAGAATGACAGGGTTGGGACTGAAGCTTTCTTT.

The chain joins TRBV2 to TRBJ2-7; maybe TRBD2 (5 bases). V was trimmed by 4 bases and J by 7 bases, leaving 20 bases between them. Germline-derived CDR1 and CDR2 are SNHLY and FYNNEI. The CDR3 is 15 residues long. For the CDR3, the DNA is TGTGCCAGCAGTGGCCCCGTGGACGCCCCGGGGGAGCAGTACTTC. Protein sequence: CASSGPVDAPGEQYF.

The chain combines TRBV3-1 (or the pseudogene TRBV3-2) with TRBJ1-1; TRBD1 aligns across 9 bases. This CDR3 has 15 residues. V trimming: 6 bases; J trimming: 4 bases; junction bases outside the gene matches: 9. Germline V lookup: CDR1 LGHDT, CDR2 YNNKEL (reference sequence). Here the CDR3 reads CASRPLGQGATEAFF. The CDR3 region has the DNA TGTGCCAGCAGACCTCTGGGACAGGGAGCCACTGAAGCTTTCTTT.

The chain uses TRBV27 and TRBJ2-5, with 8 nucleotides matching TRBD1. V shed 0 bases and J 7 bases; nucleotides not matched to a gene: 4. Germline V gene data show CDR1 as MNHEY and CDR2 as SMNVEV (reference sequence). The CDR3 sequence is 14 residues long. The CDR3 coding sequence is TGTGCCAGCAGTTTATCCCAGGGGGCGACGACCCAGTACTTC. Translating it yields CASSLSQGATTQYF.

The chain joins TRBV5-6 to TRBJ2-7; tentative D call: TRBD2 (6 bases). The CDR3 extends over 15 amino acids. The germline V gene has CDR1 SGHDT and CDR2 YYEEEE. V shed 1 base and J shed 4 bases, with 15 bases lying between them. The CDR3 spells CASSLMGGRGYEQYF. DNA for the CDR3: TGTGCCAGCAGCTTGATGGGGGGACGAGGATACGAGCAGTACTTC.

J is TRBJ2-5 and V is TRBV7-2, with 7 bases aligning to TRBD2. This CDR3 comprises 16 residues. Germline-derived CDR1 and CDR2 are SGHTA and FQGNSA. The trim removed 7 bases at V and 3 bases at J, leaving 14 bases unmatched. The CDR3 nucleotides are TGTGCCAGCACGCTTAGTTATCGGGGGGAGGAAGAGACCCAGTACTTC. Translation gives CASTLSYRGEEETQYF.